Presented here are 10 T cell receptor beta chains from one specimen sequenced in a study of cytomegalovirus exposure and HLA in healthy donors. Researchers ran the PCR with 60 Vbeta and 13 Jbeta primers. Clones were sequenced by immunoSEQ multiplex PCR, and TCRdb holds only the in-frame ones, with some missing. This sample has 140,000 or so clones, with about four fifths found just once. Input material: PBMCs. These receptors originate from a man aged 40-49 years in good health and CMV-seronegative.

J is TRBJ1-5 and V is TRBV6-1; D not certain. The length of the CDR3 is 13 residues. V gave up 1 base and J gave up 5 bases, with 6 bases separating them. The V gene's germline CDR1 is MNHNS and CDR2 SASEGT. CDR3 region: CASSEGSDQPQHF. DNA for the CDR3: TGTGCCAGCAGTGAAGGATCAGATCAGCCCCAGCATTTT.

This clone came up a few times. CDR3 loop: CASSKYEDTGELFF. The CDR3 region has the DNA TGTGCCAGCAGTAAATATGAGGACACCGGGGAGCTGTTTTTT. The V gene is TRBV6-5, the J gene TRBJ2-2; D ambiguous. Between the trimmed V and J ends, which lost 5 bases and 3 bases, there was a span of 10 bases. This CDR3 has 14 residues. Germline values: CDR1 MNHEY, CDR2 SVGAGI.

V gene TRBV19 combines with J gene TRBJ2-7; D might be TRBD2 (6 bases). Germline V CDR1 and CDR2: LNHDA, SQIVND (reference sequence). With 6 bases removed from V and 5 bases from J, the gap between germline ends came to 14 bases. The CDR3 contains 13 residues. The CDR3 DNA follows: TGTGCCAGTAGCTGGAGGGCTGTCAACGAGCAGTACTTC. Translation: CASSWRAVNEQYF.

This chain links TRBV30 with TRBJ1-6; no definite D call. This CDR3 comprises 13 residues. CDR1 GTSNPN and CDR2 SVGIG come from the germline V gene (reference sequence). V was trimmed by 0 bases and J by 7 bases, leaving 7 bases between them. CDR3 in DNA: TGTGCCTGGAGTGTACAGTCGAATTCACCCCTCCACTTT. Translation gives CAWSVQSNSPLHF.

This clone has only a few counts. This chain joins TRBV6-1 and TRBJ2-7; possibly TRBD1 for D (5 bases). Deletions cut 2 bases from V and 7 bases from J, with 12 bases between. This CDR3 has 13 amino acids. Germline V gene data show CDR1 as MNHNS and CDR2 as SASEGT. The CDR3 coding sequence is TGTGCCAGCAGTGAACACATCAGGGTTGAGCAGTACTTC. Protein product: CASSEHIRVEQYF.

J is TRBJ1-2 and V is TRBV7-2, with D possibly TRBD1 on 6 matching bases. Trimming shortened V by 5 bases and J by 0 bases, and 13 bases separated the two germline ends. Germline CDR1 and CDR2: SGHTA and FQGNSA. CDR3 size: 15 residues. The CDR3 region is CASSAGQPANYGYTF. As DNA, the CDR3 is TGTGCCAGCAGCGCCGGACAGCCCGCTAACTATGGCTACACCTTC.

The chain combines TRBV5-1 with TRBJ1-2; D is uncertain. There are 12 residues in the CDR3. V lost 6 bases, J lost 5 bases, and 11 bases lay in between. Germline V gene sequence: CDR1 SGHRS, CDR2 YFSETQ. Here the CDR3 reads CASTGPGYGYTF. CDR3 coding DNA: TGCGCCAGCACTGGCCCGGGTTATGGCTACACCTTC.

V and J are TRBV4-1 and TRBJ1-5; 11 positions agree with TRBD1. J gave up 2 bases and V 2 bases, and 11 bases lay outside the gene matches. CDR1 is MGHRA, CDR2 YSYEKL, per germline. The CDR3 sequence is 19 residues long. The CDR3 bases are TGCGCCAGCAGCCAATCCCCGGGACAGGGGGGAGAGGGCAATCAGCCCCAGCATTTT. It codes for CASSQSPGQGGEGNQPQHF.

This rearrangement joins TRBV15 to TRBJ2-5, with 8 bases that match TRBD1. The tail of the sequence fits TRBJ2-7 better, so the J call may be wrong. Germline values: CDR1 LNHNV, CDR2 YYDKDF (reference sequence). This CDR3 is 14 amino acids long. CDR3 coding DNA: TGTGCCACCAGCAGTGGGACAGGATCCTACGAGCAGTACTTC. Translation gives CATSSGTGSYEQYF.

CDR3 residues: CATSKQVVSNQPQHF. CDR3 sequence (DNA): TGTGCCACCAGTAAACAGGTAGTTAGCAATCAGCCCCAGCATTTT. The V gene is TRBV15, the J gene TRBJ1-5, with a possible D match to TRBD1 (5 bases). Germline values: CDR1 LNHNV, CDR2 YYDKDF (reference sequence). V was trimmed by 6 bases and J by 0 bases, leaving 12 bases between them. The CDR3 contains 15 residues.